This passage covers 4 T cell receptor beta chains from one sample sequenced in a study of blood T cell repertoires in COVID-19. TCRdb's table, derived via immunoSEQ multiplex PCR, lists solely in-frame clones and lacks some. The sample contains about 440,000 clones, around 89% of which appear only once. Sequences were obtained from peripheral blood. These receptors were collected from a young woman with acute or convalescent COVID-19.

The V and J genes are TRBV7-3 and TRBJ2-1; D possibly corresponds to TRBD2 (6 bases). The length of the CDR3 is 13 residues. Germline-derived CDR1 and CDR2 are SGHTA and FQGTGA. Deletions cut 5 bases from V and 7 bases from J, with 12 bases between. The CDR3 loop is CASSKSRGNEQFF. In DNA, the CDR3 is TGTGCCAGCAGCAAATCCCGGGGGAATGAGCAGTTCTTC.

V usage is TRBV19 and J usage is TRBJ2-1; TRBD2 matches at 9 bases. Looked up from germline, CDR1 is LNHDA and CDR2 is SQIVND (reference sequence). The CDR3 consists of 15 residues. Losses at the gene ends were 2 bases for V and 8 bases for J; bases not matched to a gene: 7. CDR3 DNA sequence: TGTGCCAGTAGTATAAGGCGGGGGGGCCCCGATGAGCAGTTCTTC. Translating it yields CASSIRRGGPDEQFF.

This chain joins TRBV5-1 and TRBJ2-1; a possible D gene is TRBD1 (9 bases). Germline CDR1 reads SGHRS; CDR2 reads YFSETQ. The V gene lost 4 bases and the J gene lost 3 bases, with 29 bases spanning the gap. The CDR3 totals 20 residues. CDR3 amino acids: CASSGGTGHTGGSNYNEQFF. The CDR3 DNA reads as TGCGCCAGCAGCGGAGGGACAGGGCATACGGGGGGGTCCAACTACAATGAGCAGTTCTTC.

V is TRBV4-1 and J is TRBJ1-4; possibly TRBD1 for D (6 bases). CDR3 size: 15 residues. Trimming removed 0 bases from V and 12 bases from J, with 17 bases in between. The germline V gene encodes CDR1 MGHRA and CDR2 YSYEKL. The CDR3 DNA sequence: TGCGCCAGCAGCCAAGAGGGGGCCCAGAGCGGCGAACTGTTTTTT. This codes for CASSQEGAQSGELFF.